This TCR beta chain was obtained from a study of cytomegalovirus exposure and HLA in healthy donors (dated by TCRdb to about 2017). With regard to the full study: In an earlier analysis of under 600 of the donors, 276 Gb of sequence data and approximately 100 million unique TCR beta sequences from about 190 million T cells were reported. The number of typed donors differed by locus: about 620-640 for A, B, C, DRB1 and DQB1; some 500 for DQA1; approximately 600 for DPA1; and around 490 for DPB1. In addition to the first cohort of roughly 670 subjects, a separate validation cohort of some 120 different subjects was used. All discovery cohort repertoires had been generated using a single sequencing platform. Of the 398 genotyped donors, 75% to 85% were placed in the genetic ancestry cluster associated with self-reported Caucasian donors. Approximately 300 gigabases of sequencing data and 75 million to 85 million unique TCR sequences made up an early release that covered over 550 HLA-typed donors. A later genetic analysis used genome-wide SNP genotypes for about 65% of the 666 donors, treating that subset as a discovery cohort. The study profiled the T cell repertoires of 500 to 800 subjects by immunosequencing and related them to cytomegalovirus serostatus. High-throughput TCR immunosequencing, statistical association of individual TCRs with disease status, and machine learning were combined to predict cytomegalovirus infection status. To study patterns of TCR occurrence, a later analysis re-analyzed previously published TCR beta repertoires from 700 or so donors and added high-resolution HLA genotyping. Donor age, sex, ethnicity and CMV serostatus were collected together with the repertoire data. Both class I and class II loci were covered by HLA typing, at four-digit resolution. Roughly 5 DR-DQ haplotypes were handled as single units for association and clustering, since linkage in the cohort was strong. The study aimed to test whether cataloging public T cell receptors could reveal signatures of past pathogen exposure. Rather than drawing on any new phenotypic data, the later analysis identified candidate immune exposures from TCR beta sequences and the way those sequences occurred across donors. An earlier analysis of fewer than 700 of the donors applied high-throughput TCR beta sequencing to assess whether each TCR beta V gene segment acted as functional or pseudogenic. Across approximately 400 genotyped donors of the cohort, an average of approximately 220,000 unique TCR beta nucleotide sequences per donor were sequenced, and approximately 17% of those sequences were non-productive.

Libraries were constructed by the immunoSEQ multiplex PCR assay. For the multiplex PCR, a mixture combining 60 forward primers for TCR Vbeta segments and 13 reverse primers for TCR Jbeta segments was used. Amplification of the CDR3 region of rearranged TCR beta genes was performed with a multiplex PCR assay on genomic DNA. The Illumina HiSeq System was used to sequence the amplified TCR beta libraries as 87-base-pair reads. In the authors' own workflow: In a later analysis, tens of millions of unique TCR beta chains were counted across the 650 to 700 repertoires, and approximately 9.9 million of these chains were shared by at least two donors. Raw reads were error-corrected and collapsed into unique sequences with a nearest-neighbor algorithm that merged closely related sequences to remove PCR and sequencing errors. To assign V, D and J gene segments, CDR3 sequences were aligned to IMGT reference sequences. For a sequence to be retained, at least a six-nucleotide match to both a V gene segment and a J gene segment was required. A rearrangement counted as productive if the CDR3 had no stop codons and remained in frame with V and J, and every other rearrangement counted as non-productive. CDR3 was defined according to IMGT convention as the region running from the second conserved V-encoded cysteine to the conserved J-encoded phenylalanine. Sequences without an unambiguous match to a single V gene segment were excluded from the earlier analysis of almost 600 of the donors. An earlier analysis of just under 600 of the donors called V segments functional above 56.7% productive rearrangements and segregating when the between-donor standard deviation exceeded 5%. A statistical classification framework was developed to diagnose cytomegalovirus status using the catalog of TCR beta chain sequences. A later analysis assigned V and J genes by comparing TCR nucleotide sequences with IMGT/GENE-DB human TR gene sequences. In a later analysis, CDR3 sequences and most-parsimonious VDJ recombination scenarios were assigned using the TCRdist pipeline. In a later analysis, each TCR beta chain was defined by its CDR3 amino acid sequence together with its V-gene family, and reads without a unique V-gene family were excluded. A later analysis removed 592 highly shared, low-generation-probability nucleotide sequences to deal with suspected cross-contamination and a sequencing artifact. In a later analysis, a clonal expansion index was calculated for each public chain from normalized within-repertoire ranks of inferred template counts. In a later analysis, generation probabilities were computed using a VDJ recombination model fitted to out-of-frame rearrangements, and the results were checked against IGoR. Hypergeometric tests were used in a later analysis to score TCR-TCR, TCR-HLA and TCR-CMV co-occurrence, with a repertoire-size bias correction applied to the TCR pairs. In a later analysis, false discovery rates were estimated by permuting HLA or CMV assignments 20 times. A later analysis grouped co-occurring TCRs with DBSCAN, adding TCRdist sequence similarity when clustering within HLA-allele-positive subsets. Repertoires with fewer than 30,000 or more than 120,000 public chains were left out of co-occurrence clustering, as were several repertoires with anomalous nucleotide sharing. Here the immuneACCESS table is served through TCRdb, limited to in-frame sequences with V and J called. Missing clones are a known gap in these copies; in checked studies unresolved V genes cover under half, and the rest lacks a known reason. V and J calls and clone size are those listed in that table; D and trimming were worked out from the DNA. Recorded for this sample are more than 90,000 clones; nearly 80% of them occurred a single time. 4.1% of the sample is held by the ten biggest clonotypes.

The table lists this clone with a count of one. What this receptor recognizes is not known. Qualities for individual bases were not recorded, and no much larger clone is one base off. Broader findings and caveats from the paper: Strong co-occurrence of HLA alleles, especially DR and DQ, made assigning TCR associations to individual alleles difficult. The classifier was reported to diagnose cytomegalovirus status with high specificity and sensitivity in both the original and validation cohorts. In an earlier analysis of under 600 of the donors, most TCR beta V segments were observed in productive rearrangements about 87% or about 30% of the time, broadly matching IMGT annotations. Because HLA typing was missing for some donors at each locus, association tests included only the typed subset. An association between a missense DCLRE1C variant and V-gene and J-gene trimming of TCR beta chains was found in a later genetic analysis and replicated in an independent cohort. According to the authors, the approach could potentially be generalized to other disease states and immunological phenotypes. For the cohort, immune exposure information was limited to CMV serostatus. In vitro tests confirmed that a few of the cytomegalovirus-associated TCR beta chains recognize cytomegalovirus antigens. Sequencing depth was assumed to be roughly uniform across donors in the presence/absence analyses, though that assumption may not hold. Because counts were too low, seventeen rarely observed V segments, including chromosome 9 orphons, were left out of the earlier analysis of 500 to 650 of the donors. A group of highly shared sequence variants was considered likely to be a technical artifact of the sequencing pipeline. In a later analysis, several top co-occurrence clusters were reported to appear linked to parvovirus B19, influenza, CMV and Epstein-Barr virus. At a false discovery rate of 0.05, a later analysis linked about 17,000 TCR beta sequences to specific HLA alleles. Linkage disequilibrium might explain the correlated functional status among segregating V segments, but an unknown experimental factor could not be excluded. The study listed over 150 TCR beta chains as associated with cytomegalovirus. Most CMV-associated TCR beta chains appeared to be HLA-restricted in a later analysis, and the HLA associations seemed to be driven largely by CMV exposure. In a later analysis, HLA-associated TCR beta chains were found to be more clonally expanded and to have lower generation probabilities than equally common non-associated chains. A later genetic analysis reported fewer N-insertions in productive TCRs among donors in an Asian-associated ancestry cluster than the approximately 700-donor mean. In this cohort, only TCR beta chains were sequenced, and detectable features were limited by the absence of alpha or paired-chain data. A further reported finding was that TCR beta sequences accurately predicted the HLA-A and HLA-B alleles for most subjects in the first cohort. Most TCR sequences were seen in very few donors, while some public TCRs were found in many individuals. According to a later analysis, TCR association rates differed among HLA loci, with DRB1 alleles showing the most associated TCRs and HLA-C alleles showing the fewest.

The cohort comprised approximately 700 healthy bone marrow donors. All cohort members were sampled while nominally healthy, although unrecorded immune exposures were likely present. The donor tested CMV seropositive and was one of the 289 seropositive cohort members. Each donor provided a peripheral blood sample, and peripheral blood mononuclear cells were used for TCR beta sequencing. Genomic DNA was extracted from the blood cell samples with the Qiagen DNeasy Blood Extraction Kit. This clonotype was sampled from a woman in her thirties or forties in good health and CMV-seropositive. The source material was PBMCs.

Here is the DNA: TGCGCCAGCAGCTTGGCCACCCGGGGGGCGGAAAACATTCAGTACTTC. This sequence encodes CASSLATRGAENIQYF. The chain employs TRBV5-1 and TRBJ2-4; TRBD2 is a weak D gene call, 7 bases matching. Taken from cysteine to phenylalanine, the CDR3 has 16 residues. CDR3 DNA only is kept here, 48 bases in frame from base 1. The germline V gene specifies SGHRS as CDR1 and YFSETQ as CDR2. V gives up 0 bases and J gives up 5 bases, and the segment between their germline ends measures 15 bases. Full variable domain (CDR3 extended with the reference TRBV5-1 and TRBJ2-4 proteins): KAGVTQTPRYLIKTRGQQVTLSCSPISGHRSVSWYQQTPGQGLQFLFEYFSETQRNKGNFPGRFSGRQFSNSRSEMNVSTLELGDSALYLCASSLATRGAENIQYFGAGTRLSVL.